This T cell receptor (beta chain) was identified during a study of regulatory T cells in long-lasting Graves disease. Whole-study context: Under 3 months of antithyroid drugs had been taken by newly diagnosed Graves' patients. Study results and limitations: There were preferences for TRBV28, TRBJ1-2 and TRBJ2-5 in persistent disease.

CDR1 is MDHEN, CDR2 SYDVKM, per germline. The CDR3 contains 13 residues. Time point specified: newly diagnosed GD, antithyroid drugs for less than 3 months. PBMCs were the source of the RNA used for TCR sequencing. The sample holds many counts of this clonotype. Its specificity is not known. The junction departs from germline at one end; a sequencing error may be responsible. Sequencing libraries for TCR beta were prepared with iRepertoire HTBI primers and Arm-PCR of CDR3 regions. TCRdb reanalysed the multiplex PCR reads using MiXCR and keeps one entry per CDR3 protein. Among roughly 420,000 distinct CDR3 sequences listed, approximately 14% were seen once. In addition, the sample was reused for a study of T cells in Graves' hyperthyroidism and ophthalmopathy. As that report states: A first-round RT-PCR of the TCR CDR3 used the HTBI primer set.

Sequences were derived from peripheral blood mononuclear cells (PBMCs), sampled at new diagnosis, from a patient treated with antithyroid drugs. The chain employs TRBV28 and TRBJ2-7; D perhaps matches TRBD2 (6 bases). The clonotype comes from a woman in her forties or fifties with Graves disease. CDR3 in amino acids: CASSRDLSYEQYF. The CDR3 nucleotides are TGCGCCAGCAGCCGGGACTTATCCTACGAGCAGTACTTC.